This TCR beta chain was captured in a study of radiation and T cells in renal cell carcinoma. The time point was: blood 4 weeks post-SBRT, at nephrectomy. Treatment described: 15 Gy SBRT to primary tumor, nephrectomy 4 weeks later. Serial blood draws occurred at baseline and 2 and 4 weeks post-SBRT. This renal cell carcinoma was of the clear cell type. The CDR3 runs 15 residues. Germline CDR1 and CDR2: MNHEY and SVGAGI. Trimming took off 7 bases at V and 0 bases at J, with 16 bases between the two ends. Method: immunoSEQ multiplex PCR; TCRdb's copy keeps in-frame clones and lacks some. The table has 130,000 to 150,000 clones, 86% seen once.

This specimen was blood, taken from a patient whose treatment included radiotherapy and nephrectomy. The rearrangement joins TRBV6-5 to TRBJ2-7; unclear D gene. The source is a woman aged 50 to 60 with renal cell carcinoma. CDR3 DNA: TGTGCCAGCAATGACCGGGTTTCTACCTCCTACGAGCAGTACTTC. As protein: CASNDRVSTSYEQYF.